Below, one TCR beta chain is given with its context. What it binds is not known. The data originate from a study of cytomegalovirus exposure and HLA in healthy donors. Losses at the gene ends were 8 bases for V and 4 bases for J; bases not matched to a gene: 7. Germline V CDR1 and CDR2: WSHSY, SAAADI. This CDR3 has 13 residues. Study-wide results and limits: Prior analysis indicated that the majority of TCR beta V segments exhibited productivity approximately 87% or approximately 30% of the time. Several top significant clusters appeared, in a later analysis, to be linked to common viral pathogens.

Primers: 60 Vbeta forward and 13 Jbeta reverse. Method: immunoSEQ multiplex PCR; TCRdb's copy keeps in-frame clones and lacks some. This table holds some 180,000 clones, just over 75% found once. The rearrangement uses TRBV10-2 and TRBJ1-2, with 7 bases identical to TRBD1. Sequenced input: PBMCs. The clonotype was recovered from a man between 18 and 35 years old in good health and CMV-seronegative. In nucleotides, the CDR3 is TGCGCCAGCGGATCTACAGGGGTCTATGGCTACACCTTC. It yields the protein CASGSTGVYGYTF.